These 11 T cell receptor beta chains originate from one sample sequenced in a study of response to subunit inactivated influenza vaccine. TCRdb redid the calling of the RT-PCR reads with MiXCR, one entry per CDR3 protein. Of under 200,000 distinct CDR3 sequences in the sample, approximately 11% are singletons; the top ten hold 9.5% to 15%. The sample here was non-naive T cells sorted from PBMCs, taken 35 to 45 days after vaccination. These receptor sequences come from a man aged 50 to 59 who received an inactivated influenza vaccine.

The genes are TRBV20-1 and TRBJ2-3, with 8 bases aligning to TRBD2. The CDR3 is made up of 14 amino acids. Germline lookup yields CDR1 DFQATT and CDR2 SNEGSKA (reference sequence). The trim removed 5 bases at V and 4 bases at J, leaving 8 bases unmatched. The CDR3 here is CSALGLGNADTQYF. CDR3 nucleotide sequence: TGCAGTGCTCTGGGACTAGGTAATGCAGATACGCAGTATTTT.

A few counts support this clonotype. The chain uses TRBV4-2 and TRBJ2-1; TRBD2 aligns across 9 bases. The CDR3 is 16 residues long. CDR1 is LGHNA and CDR2 is YNFKEQ in the germline V gene. Losses at the gene ends were 0 bases for V and 4 bases for J; bases not matched to a gene: 4. CDR3 nucleotides: TGTGCCAGCAGCCAAGATCCTAGCGGGATTTACAATGAGCAGTTCTTC. Its protein is CASSQDPSGIYNEQFF.

This rearrangement joins TRBV7-2 to TRBJ1-5, with no clear D. The V gene's germline CDR1 is SGHTA and CDR2 FQGNSA. The CDR3 is 13 amino acids. Trimming removed 2 bases at V and 6 bases at J, with 8 bases between. The CDR3 loop is CASSLSAPQPQHF. The DNA for the CDR3 is TGTGCCAGCAGCTTATCAGCCCCTCAGCCCCAGCATTTT.

This clonotype showed up just a few times. V and J are TRBV7-8 and TRBJ1-4; 8 positions match TRBD1. The CDR3 runs 14 residues. V lost 5 bases to trimming and J lost 8 bases; unmatched junction nucleotides: 7. Germline values: CDR1 SGHVS, CDR2 FQNEAQ. DNA for the CDR3: TGTGCCAGCAGCCTCGGACAGGGCGGGGAAAAACTGTTTTTT. This translates into CASSLGQGGEKLFF.

This clonotype was counted between two and nine times. This chain links TRBV11-1 with TRBJ2-6; D could derive from TRBD1 or TRBD2 (5 bases each). The CDR3 totals 18 residues. Trimming removed 1 base at V and 0 bases at J, with 13 bases between. Germline assignment: CDR1 SGHAT and CDR2 FQDESV (reference sequence). CDR3 DNA sequence: TGTGCCAGCAGCTTAGTAGGGACCCGTGGCTCTGGGGCCAACGTCCTGACTTTC. Residues: CASSLVGTRGSGANVLTF.

The chain has TRBV12-5 and TRBJ2-7; D is uncertain. V shed 2 bases and J shed 4 bases, with 12 bases lying between them. The CDR3 spans 14 residues. Per germline, CDR1 LGHNT and CDR2 FRNRAP. The CDR3 coding sequence is TGTGCTAGTGGTTTGTCCCGCCTCCTTTACGAGCAGTACTTC. This encodes CASGLSRLLYEQYF. The entire variable domain, with the rest obtained from reference TRBV12-5 and TRBJ2-7, is as follows: DARVTQTPRHKVTEMGQEVTMRCQPILGHNTVFWYRQTMMQGLELLAYFRNRAPLDDSGMPKDRFSAEMPDATLATLKIQPSEPRDSAVYFCASGLSRLLYEQYFGPGTRLTVT.

This clonotype was picked up many times. Here the CDR3 reads CASSLDGRGQPYNEQFF. The CDR3 DNA is TGTGCCAGCAGCTTAGACGGGCGGGGGCAGCCGTACAATGAGCAGTTCTTC. The chain links TRBV11-2 to TRBJ2-1; TRBD2 is a possible D gene (7 bases). CDR3 size: 17 residues. Germline values: CDR1 SGHAT, CDR2 FQNNGV. Trimming cost V 0 bases and J 4 bases, with 16 bases left between them.

The chain has TRBV20-1 and TRBJ2-1; 11 bases agree with TRBD1. This CDR3 is 14 amino acids long. The V and J ends lost 4 bases and 9 bases, in that order; junction bases with no gene match: 8. Germline V gives CDR1 DFQATT, CDR2 SNEGSKA (reference sequence). Here the CDR3 reads CSATQGQGASEQFF. CDR3 nucleotide sequence: TGCAGTGCTACACAAGGACAGGGGGCTAGTGAGCAGTTCTTC.

This clonotype has more than one count but fewer than ten. The gene calls are TRBV27 and TRBJ2-7; TRBD1 is a possible D gene (6 bases). CDR3 length equals 14 residues. The germline gives CDR1 MNHEY, CDR2 SMNVEV (reference sequence). V lost 3 bases and J 6 bases, leaving 15 bases between the germline ends. CDR3 region: CASSFGGVASEQYF. The CDR3 bases are TGTGCCAGCAGTTTTGGGGGCGTAGCAAGCGAGCAGTACTTC.

This chain links TRBV29-1 with TRBJ1-1, with D maybe TRBD1 (6 bases). Trimming removed 4 bases from V and 4 bases from J, with 10 bases in between. This CDR3 has 12 amino acids. Per the germline V gene, CDR1 is SQVTM and CDR2 is ANQGSEA. The CDR3 here is CSVGGGPTEAFF. In DNA form, the CDR3 reads TGCAGCGTTGGGGGGGGGCCCACTGAAGCTTTCTTT. The full variable domain, completed using reference TRBV29-1 and TRBJ1-1, is SAVISQKPSRDICQRGTSLTIQCQVDSQVTMMFWYRQQPGQSLTLIATANQGSEATYESGFVIDKFPISRPNLTFSTLTVSNMSPEDSSIYLCSVGGGPTEAFFGQGTRLTVV.

This clonotype was detected a few times. The chain joins TRBV5-1 to TRBJ2-5, with 10 positions matching TRBD2. J gave up 4 bases and V 0 bases, and 6 bases lay outside the gene matches. In germline, CDR1 is SGHRS, CDR2 YFSETQ. This CDR3 has 16 residues. CDR3 amino acids: CASSLGASGGVETQYF. CDR3 sequence (DNA): TGCGCCAGCAGCTTGGGTGCTAGCGGGGGTGTAGAGACCCAGTACTTC.